The 20 T cell receptor beta chains below all came from one sample that was sequenced in a study of cytomegalovirus exposure and HLA in healthy donors. PCR was performed using 60 Vbeta and 13 Jbeta primers. The assay was immunoSEQ multiplex PCR, and TCRdb's table has in-frame clones only and misses some. This sample has roughly 89,000 clones, with 81% found just once. Sequencing input: PBMCs. The receptor source for this set is a woman in her twenties or thirties in good health and CMV-seronegative.

The rearrangement joins TRBV13 to TRBJ1-1, with no clear D. V lost 0 bases and J lost 6, with 2 bases in between. Germline V gene sequence: CDR1 PRHDT, CDR2 FYEKMQ (reference sequence). This CDR3 region has 11 residues. DNA of the CDR3: TGTGCCAGCAGCTTAGGCGCTGAAGCTTTCTTT. Amino acids: CASSLGAEAFF.

V gene TRBV7-2 combines with J gene TRBJ1-1; D not certain. The CDR3 sequence is 14 residues long. The V end was cut by 5 bases, the J end by 4 bases, with 14 bases between. Germline V gene sequence: CDR1 SGHTA, CDR2 FQGNSA. CDR3 amino acids: CASSPRRSGTEAFF. The CDR3 bases are TGTGCCAGCAGCCCCCGGCGGTCGGGCACTGAAGCTTTCTTT.

The genes are TRBV19 and TRBJ2-1; maybe TRBD1 (5 bases). The CDR3 length is 17 residues. Per germline, CDR1 LNHDA and CDR2 SQIVND (reference sequence). V lost 4 bases to trimming and J lost 0 bases, with 16 bases between them. The CDR3: CASSTRPGLSSYNEQFF. CDR3 coding DNA: TGTGCCAGTAGTACCCGCCCAGGGTTAAGCTCCTACAATGAGCAGTTCTTC.

The V call is TRBV7-9, the J call TRBJ2-5; tentative D call: TRBD1 (6 bases). Germline V gives CDR1 SEHNR, CDR2 FQNEAQ (reference sequence). The CDR3 loop spans 14 amino acids. The V and J ends lost 6 bases and 4 bases respectively, with 15 bases between them. The CDR3 loop is CASSSQGLGETQYF. The CDR3 nucleotides read TGTGCCAGCAGTTCCCAGGGGCTGGGAGAGACCCAGTACTTC.

V gene TRBV2 combines with J gene TRBJ1-2; TRBD1 might be the D (5 bases). V was trimmed by 9 bases and J by 2 bases, leaving 13 bases between them. The V gene's germline CDR1 is SNHLY and CDR2 FYNNEI. CDR3 size: 13 residues. The CDR3 bases are TGTGCCAGGGACATGGACGACAACTATGGCTACACCTTC. This codes for CARDMDDNYGYTF.

The chain joins TRBV19 to TRBJ2-2; the match to TRBD2 covers 14 bases. V shed 4 bases and J 5 bases; nucleotides not matched to a gene: 9. The CDR3 sequence is 18 residues long. The germline V gene encodes CDR1 LNHDA and CDR2 SQIVND (reference sequence). The CDR3 reads CASSTPGLAGDWTGELFF. For the CDR3, the DNA is TGTGCCAGTAGTACTCCGGGACTAGCGGGAGATTGGACCGGGGAGCTGTTTTTT. Using reference TRBV19 and TRBJ2-2 for the parts outside the CDR3, the full variable domain is DGGITQSPKYLFRKEGQNVTLSCEQNLNHDAMYWYRQDPGQGLRLIYYSQIVNDFQKGDIAEGYSVSREKKESFPLTVTSAQKNPTAFYLCASSTPGLAGDWTGELFFGEGSRLTVL.

This chain joins TRBV2 and TRBJ1-1, with 7 bases identical to TRBD1. Germline values: CDR1 SNHLY, CDR2 FYNNEI. This CDR3 comprises 14 residues. With 5 bases clipped from V and 0 bases from J, the junction kept 3 bases outside the gene matches. The CDR3 reads CASSLDRVNTEAFF. The CDR3 DNA sequence: TGTGCCAGCAGTCTAGACAGGGTGAACACTGAAGCTTTCTTT.

Only a few counts were recorded for this clone. The chain is built from TRBV6-1 and TRBJ2-1; TRBD2 aligns across 7 bases. From germline, CDR1 is MNHNS and CDR2 SASEGT. V gave up 7 bases and J gave up 6 bases; unmatched junction bases: 9. The CDR3 length is 14 residues. CDR3 sequence reads: CASTLGGGPNEQFF. CDR3 nucleotide sequence: TGTGCCAGCACCTTGGGGGGAGGGCCCAATGAGCAGTTCTTC.

V and J are TRBV19 and TRBJ1-1, with 8 bases that match TRBD1. V gave up 7 bases and J gave up 5 bases; unmatched junction bases: 9. The germline V gene encodes CDR1 LNHDA and CDR2 SQIVND (reference sequence). The CDR3 runs 14 residues. CDR3: CASTPDRAKTEAFF. The CDR3 nucleotides are TGTGCCAGTACCCCGGACAGGGCGAAAACTGAAGCTTTCTTT.

The chain couples TRBV4-3 to TRBJ1-5; D remains ambiguous. V was shortened by 0 bases and J by 9 bases, with 12 bases between the two germline ends. The CDR3 has 14 residues. Germline V gene data show CDR1 as LGHNA and CDR2 as YSLEER. This CDR3 is CASSQDFKAGPQHF. The CDR3 nucleotides read TGCGCCAGCAGCCAAGATTTTAAGGCGGGGCCCCAGCATTTT.

CDR3 bases: TGCGCCAGCAGCCAAGTTCCTGGGACAGGGAAGCAGACCCAGTACTTC. Translation gives CASSQVPGTGKQTQYF. The V gene is TRBV4-1, the J gene TRBJ2-5; 9 bases agree with TRBD1. The CDR3 is 16 residues long. J lost 6 bases, V lost 1 base, and 9 bases had no gene match. Per the germline V gene, CDR1 is MGHRA and CDR2 is YSYEKL.

The chain couples TRBV15 to TRBJ2-1; 12 bases are shared with TRBD2. Germline V gives CDR1 LNHNV, CDR2 YYDKDF (reference sequence). V lost 2 bases to trimming and J lost 6 bases; unmatched junction nucleotides: 11. The CDR3 length is 18 residues. The CDR3: CATSRPVPASGRANEQFF. The DNA for the CDR3 is TGTGCCACCAGCAGACCCGTCCCGGCTAGCGGGAGGGCCAATGAGCAGTTCTTC.

The V gene is TRBV2, the J gene TRBJ2-2; 9 bases match TRBD1. CDR1 SNHLY and CDR2 FYNNEI come from the germline V gene. This CDR3 is built from 16 residues. Trimming at V came to 1 base and at J to 5 bases, leaving 5 bases not matched to a gene. CDR3 in DNA: TGTGCCAGCAGTGAAGTCCGGGACAGGGCAACCGGGGAGCTGTTTTTT. This sequence encodes CASSEVRDRATGELFF.

The V gene is TRBV9, the J gene TRBJ2-4; D might be TRBD2 (5 bases). The V end was cut by 0 bases, the J end by 3 bases, with 10 bases between. The CDR3 contains 15 residues. Germline loops: CDR1 SGDLS, CDR2 YYNGEE. Written as DNA, the CDR3 is TGTGCCAGCAGCGTAGGTTTGGGAGTCAAAAACATTCAGTACTTC. Protein product: CASSVGLGVKNIQYF.

This chain joins TRBV9 and TRBJ1-4; no clear D. The CDR3 is 15 amino acids. Trimming took off 0 bases at V and 8 bases at J, with 14 bases between the two ends. Germline V lookup: CDR1 SGDLS, CDR2 YYNGEE. The CDR3 DNA reads TGTGCCAGCAGCGTAGAAGACCGAGGTGGCGAAAAACTGTTTTTT. Protein sequence: CASSVEDRGGEKLFF.

This rearrangement joins TRBV6-6 to TRBJ2-3, with a possible D match to TRBD2 (5 bases). This CDR3 spans 14 amino acids. Deletions cut 8 bases from V and 0 bases from J, with 12 bases between. Germline CDR1 MNHNY, CDR2 SVGAGI (reference sequence). The CDR3 is CASVVATSTDTQYF. The DNA of the CDR3 is TGTGCCAGCGTCGTAGCGACTAGCACAGATACGCAGTATTTT.

The chain is built from TRBV9 and TRBJ1-1, with D tentatively TRBD1 (5 bases). Germline assignment: CDR1 SGDLS and CDR2 YYNGEE. Trimming took 4 bases from V and 0 from J, leaving 10 bases between them. This CDR3 has 14 residues. In nucleotides, the CDR3 is TGTGCCAGCAGCCTAACAGGCGTGAACACTGAAGCTTTCTTT. Amino acid sequence: CASSLTGVNTEAFF.

This sequence joins TRBV5-4 and TRBJ2-7, with 7 bases fitting TRBD2. The CDR3 sequence is 14 residues long. The V and J ends lost 3 bases and 7 bases, in that order; junction bases with no gene match: 10. Germline values: CDR1 SGHNT, CDR2 YYREEE (reference sequence). The CDR3, as DNA: TGTGCCAGCAGCTCTAAGCGGTCGGGGGGTGAGCAGTACTTC. Translation: CASSSKRSGGEQYF.

The DNA for the CDR3 is TGCGCCAGCAGCCAAGTATTAAATTCACCCCTCCACTTT. It encodes CASSQVLNSPLHF. This chain uses TRBV4-1 with TRBJ1-6, with no clear D. Trimming left V 1 base short and J 7 bases short, with 5 bases between. The CDR3 has 13 amino acids. CDR1 is MGHRA and CDR2 is YSYEKL in the germline V gene.

The rearrangement joins TRBV5-8 to TRBJ1-4; D is perhaps TRBD1 (5 bases). The CDR3 totals 14 residues. Germline V gene sequence: CDR1 SGHTS, CDR2 YDEGEE. The V end was cut by 0 bases, the J end by 8 bases, with 11 bases between. Written as DNA, the CDR3 is TGTGCCAGCAGCTTGGGGCAGGGTAGAGAAAAACTGTTTTTT. Residues: CASSLGQGREKLFF.